This T cell receptor (beta chain) was identified in a study of identical twins. Each cDNA held unique molecular identifiers, and template switching gave it a universal primer site. One entry per CDR3 protein results from TCRdb running MiXCR on the 5' RACE reads. The sample includes about 530,000 distinct CDR3 sequences, roughly 15% of them seen just once. This CDR3 spans 15 amino acids. V lost 5 bases, J lost 3 bases, and 9 bases stayed unmatched. CDR1 and CDR2 (germline): SGHVS, FQNEAQ. This same sample was also taken into another study, of yellow fever vaccine responses in identical twins.

The sequenced sample consisted of CD4+ T cells sorted from blood. This clonotype originated in a woman in her late teens or twenties in good health. The chain has TRBV7-8 and TRBJ2-7; the match to TRBD1 covers 8 bases. The CDR3 sequence: CASSGQGLAHYEQYF. CDR3 nucleotides: TGTGCCAGCAGCGGACAGGGTTTGGCCCACTACGAGCAGTACTTC.